These 19 T cell receptor beta chains were sequenced from one sample in a study of T cells in women clearing cervical HPV infection. Measured with immunoSEQ multiplex PCR; TCRdb has only the in-frame clones, and not every one. The sample table includes roughly 36,000 clones. Sequences were obtained from blood buffy coat. These receptors originate from a woman aged 18-69 years with a cervical HPV16 infection that either progressed to CIN3+ or cleared (not recorded which).

For this clone: The CDR3 extends 3 residues past the end of the read, so its final part is completed from the germline J gene. The chain joins TRBV12-3 or TRBV12-4 to TRBJ2-3; D is unclear. The CDR3 covers 14 residues. V lost 4 bases to trimming and J lost 4 bases, with 12 bases between them. The CDR3 sequence is CASSSVAESDTQYF. The part of the CDR3 DNA that was read is TGTGCCAGCAGTTCCGTAGCCGAGTCAGATACG.

In regard to this clone: Read data end 3 residues before the CDR3 end; the end is taken from the germline J gene. The rearrangement uses TRBV11-2 and TRBJ2-1; TRBD2 aligns across 13 bases. The CDR3 contains 15 residues. Trimming removed 5 bases from V and 7 bases from J; junction bases left unmatched: 5. Germline values: CDR1 SGHAT, CDR2 FQNNGV. CDR3 region: CASSPTSGGGNEQFF. The covered CDR3 bases are TGTGCCAGCAGCCCCACTAGCGGGGGGGGAAATGAG.

On this clone: The CDR3 extends 3 residues past the end of the read, so its final part is completed from the germline J gene. The J gene is TRBJ2-7, the V gene TRBV5-1; maybe TRBD1 (6 bases). Per germline, CDR1 SGHRS and CDR2 YFSETQ. The CDR3 has 14 amino acids. The V end was cut by 3 bases, the J end by 0 bases, with 10 bases between. The sequenced CDR3 bases are TGCGCCAGCAGCTCCGGACAGAGCTCCTACGAG. It yields the protein CASSSGQSSYE. Given in full, the CDR3 is CASSSGQSSYEQYF.

A word on this clone: The read comes to an end 3 residues before the CDR3 does, leaving the germline J gene to fill in the end. The chain joins TRBV19 to TRBJ1-5, with 7 bases that match TRBD1. Unmatched junction bases numbered 3, after V lost 6 bases and J lost 4 bases. CDR1 is LNHDA, CDR2 SQIVND, per germline (reference sequence). This CDR3 contains 13 residues. The covered CDR3 bases are TGTGCCAGTAGCAGACAGGGAAATCAGCCC. Translation gives CASSRQGNQP. The entire CDR3 protein reads CASSRQGNQPQHF. The full variable domain, in which reference TRBV19 and TRBJ1-5 provide the parts outside the CDR3, is DGGITQSPKYLFRKEGQNVTLSCEQNLNHDAMYWYRQDPGQGLRLIYYSQIVNDFQKGDIAEGYSVSREKKESFPLTVTSAQKNPTAFYLCASSRQGNQPQHFGDGTRLSIL.

Regarding this clone: With the read ending 3 residues before the CDR3 end, the germline J gene is used to fill in that end. This chain uses TRBV11-2 with TRBJ2-7, with D possibly being TRBD2 (6 bases). V was pared by 5 bases and J by 6 bases, with 14 bases between. This CDR3 spans 13 amino acids. In germline, CDR1 is SGHAT, CDR2 FQNNGV. CDR3 sequence reads: CASSVSGTPEQYF. The sequenced part of the CDR3 DNA is TGTGCCAGCAGCGTCTCCGGGACTCCCGAG.

Notes on this clone: The observed sequence ends 3 residues before the CDR3 terminus, with the missing tail filled in from the germline J gene. The rearrangement joins TRBV11-2 to TRBJ1-3; no definite D call. CDR3 length equals 15 residues. Germline values: CDR1 SGHAT, CDR2 FQNNGV. The ends were cut back, 0 bases at V and 0 bases at J, with 6 bases in the middle. The CDR3 is CASSLDRVSGNTIYF. Partial CDR3 DNA: TGTGCCAGCAGCTTAGATCGGGTCTCTGGAAACACC.

The CDR3 loop is CASSSTREGVQYF. The sequenced part of the CDR3 DNA is TGTGCCAGCAGCTCAACTAGGGAGGGGGTT. The V call is TRBV11-2, the J call TRBJ2-4, with TRBD2 as a possible D gene (7 bases). The read is 3 residues too short to cover the CDR3 end, so that end is filled in from the germline J gene. The germline gives CDR1 SGHAT, CDR2 FQNNGV. CDR3 length: 13 residues.

To note about this clone: Read coverage stops 3 residues before the CDR3 terminus; the germline J gene supplies the remainder. The V and J genes are TRBV10-3 and TRBJ1-2; a possible D gene is TRBD1 (5 bases). The V end was cut by 5 bases, the J end by 3 bases, with 10 bases between. The V gene's germline CDR1 is ENHRY and CDR2 SYGVKD. The CDR3 has 13 amino acids. The covered CDR3 bases are TGTGCCATCAGTCCCCAGGGAGACTATGGC. Its translation is CAISPQGDYG. The CDR3 in its entirety is CAISPQGDYGYTF.

As to this clone: The read halts 3 residues ahead of the CDR3 end, with the missing end drawn from the germline J gene. V and J are TRBV7-3 and TRBJ1-4; D gene uncertain. CDR1 is SGHTA, CDR2 FQGTGA, per germline. This CDR3 has 15 amino acids. The V end lost 5 bases, the J end lost 0 bases, and 10 bases lay between the germline ends. The part of the CDR3 DNA that was read is TGTGCCAGCAGCCCTACCTCTGCAACTAATGAAAAA. It yields the protein CASSPTSATNEK. The CDR3 reads in full as CASSPTSATNEKLFF.

Turning to this clone: The missing CDR3 end, 3 residues past where the read stops, is filled in from the germline J gene. The V and J genes are TRBV20-1 and TRBJ2-3, with D tentatively TRBD2 (7 bases). This CDR3 has 16 residues. Trimming took 5 bases from V and 2 from J, leaving 20 bases between them. Germline V gene lookup returns CDR1 DFQATT and CDR2 SNEGSKA (reference sequence). Incomplete CDR3 DNA: TGCAGTGCTGGAGGGGGAGGGCTAGCGGTCACAGATACG. This gives the protein CSAGGGGLAVTDT. The complete CDR3 reads CSAGGGGLAVTDTQYF.

Points on this clone: Read sequence stops 3 residues before the CDR3 end, and the germline J gene provides the missing end. The rearrangement joins TRBV11-3 to TRBJ2-3, with 7 bases aligning to TRBD2. Losses at the gene ends were 4 bases for V and 4 bases for J; bases not matched to a gene: 8. CDR3 length equals 15 residues. The germline gives CDR1 SGHNT, CDR2 YENEEA. The sequenced CDR3 bases are TGTGCCAGCAGCTCAGATTTAGCGGGCTCAGATACG. Its translation: CASSSDLAGSDT. The whole CDR3 sequence is CASSSDLAGSDTQYF.

A remark on this clone: The CDR3 end is not reached by the read, which stops 3 residues before it; the germline J gene fills it in. This chain joins TRBV19 and TRBJ2-3; 13 nucleotides agree with TRBD2. The germline V gene has CDR1 LNHDA and CDR2 SQIVND (reference sequence). The CDR3 runs to 15 residues. Incomplete CDR3 DNA: TGTGCCAGTAGCCCACTAGCGGGGGGGGATTCTGCG. Translation gives CASSPLAGGDSA. The whole CDR3 is CASSPLAGGDSAQYF.

As regards this clone: The CDR3 goes on 3 residues after the read ends, and that part is filled in from the germline J gene. The chain couples TRBV9 to TRBJ2-1, with 7 bases lining up with TRBD2. This CDR3 has 15 residues. J was trimmed by 5 bases and V by 6 bases; bases with no gene match: 11. CDR1 SGDLS and CDR2 YYNGEE come from the germline V gene. Here the CDR3 reads CASTLSGSADNEQFF. The sequenced part of the CDR3 DNA is TGTGCCAGCACCCTTAGCGGGTCCGCAGACAATGAG.

As concerns this clone: The CDR3 end falls 3 residues outside the read, so it is completed with the germline J gene. The chain links TRBV5-4 to TRBJ2-7, with D tentatively TRBD2 (6 bases). CDR1 is SGHNT and CDR2 is YYREEE in the germline V gene (reference sequence). V was pared by 4 bases and J by 4 bases, with 12 bases between. This CDR3 spans 13 amino acids. CDR3 sequence: CASSLGTLYEQYF. Incomplete CDR3 DNA: TGTGCCAGCAGCCTCGGGACTCTATACGAG.

For this clone: The sequence runs out 3 residues before the end of the CDR3; the remainder is reconstructed from the germline J gene. The chain is built from TRBV19 and TRBJ2-1, with D perhaps matching TRBD2 (5 bases). The CDR3 is 15 amino acids. Germline V gene data show CDR1 as LNHDA and CDR2 as SQIVND (reference sequence). Trimming cost V 3 bases and J 3 bases, with 12 bases left between them. Incomplete CDR3 DNA: TGTGCCAGTAGTATGGTAGCGTACAACTACAATGAG. Protein: CASSMVAYNYNE. The whole CDR3 region reads CASSMVAYNYNEQFF.

As to this clone: The read is 3 residues too short to cover the CDR3 end, so that end is filled in from the germline J gene. The chain uses TRBV7-8 and TRBJ2-7, with 10 bases lining up with TRBD1. V shed 2 bases, J shed 2 bases, and the junction held 6 bases outside the gene matches. This CDR3 has 16 amino acids. Germline V lookup: CDR1 SGHVS, CDR2 FQNEAQ. CDR3 protein: CASSLFRDRGTYEQYF. The CDR3 bases that were read are TGTGCCAGCAGCTTATTTCGGGACAGGGGAACCTACGAG.

About this clone: Read coverage stops 3 residues before the CDR3 terminus; the germline J gene supplies the remainder. The genes are TRBV5-1 and TRBJ1-2, with 7 bases that match TRBD1. From germline, CDR1 is SGHRS and CDR2 YFSETQ. This CDR3 comprises 13 residues. The CDR3 reads CASSPGTEENYTF. The sequenced part of the CDR3 DNA is TGCGCCAGCAGCCCTGGGACAGAGGAAAAC. Full variable domain (outside the CDR3, taken from reference TRBV5-1 and TRBJ1-2): KAGVTQTPRYLIKTRGQQVTLSCSPISGHRSVSWYQQTPGQGLQFLFEYFSETQRNKGNFPGRFSGRQFSNSRSEMNVSTLELGDSALYLCASSPGTEENYTFGSGTRLTVV.

As for this clone: The read terminates 3 residues ahead of where the CDR3 ends, so the germline J gene completes it. J is TRBJ2-5 and V is TRBV29-1; D gene uncertain. Per the germline V gene, CDR1 is SQVTM and CDR2 is ANQGSEA. The CDR3 is made up of 11 amino acids. V lost 7 bases, J lost 1 base, and 7 bases lay in between. The covered CDR3 bases are TGCAGCGCTTACACCCAAGAGACC. It is translated as CSAYTQET. In full, the CDR3 is CSAYTQETQYF.

This chain's CDR3 is CASSLVSGGDNEQFF. The sequenced CDR3 bases are TGCGCCAGCAGCTTGGTAAGCGGGGGGGACAATGAG. This chain links TRBV5-1 with TRBJ2-1; 10 nucleotides align to TRBD2. The read falls 3 residues short of the CDR3 end, and the missing part is taken from the germline J gene. This CDR3 has 15 amino acids. Germline V gene sequence: CDR1 SGHRS, CDR2 YFSETQ. Germline trimming cut 0 bases from V and 5 bases from J; bases unmatched to any gene: 2.